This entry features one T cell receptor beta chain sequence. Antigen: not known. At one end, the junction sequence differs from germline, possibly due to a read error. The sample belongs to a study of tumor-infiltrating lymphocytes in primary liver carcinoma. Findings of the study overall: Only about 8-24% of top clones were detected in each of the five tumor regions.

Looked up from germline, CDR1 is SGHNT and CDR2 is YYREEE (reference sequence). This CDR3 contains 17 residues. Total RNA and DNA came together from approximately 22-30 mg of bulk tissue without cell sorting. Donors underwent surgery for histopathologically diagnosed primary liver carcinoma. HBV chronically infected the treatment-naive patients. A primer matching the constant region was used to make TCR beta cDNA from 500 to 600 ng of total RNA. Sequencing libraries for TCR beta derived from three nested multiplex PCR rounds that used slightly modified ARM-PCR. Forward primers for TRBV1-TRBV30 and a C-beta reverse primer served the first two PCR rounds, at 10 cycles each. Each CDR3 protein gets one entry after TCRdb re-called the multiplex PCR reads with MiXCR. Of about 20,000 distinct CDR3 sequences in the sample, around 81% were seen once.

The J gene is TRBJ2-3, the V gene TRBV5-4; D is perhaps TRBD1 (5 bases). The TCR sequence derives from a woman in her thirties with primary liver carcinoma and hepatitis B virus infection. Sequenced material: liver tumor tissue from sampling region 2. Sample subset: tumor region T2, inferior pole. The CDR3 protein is CANSVDGHPPPTDMQYF. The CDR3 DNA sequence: TGTGCGAACAGCGTAGATGGACACCCTCCACCCACAGATATGCAGTATTTT.